These T cell receptor beta chains were read from a single sample in a study of blood T cells in healthy people across ages. One entry per CDR3 protein results from TCRdb running MiXCR on the 5' RACE reads. This table has about 1.4 million distinct CDR3 sequences, around 59% appearing once. Input material: blood. The receptors were gathered from a young man in good health. Each CDR3 is given with its conserved first and last residue. The D gene is left open where the match is weak. Where a row states a size, it is once, few, many or the class of an expanded clone; other rows omit it.

>.|few|TRBJ2-5|15|TRBV6-5
TGTGCCAGCAGGGGGCGGCTAGGCCTGGCAGAGACCCAGTACTTC
CASRGRLGLAETQYF
>TRBD2|.|TRBJ2-3|19|TRBV7-2
TGTGCCAGCAGCTTAAGGACTAGCGGGGGGGAAGGACGAACAGATACGCAGTATTTT
CASSLRTSGGEGRTDTQYF
>TRBD1|few|TRBJ2-1|16|TRBV5-1
TGCGCCAGCAGCTCCACCACGGACAGGGGCACAAATGAGCAGTTCTTC
CASSSTTDRGTNEQFF
>.|.|TRBJ2-1|14|TRBV9
TGTGCCAGCAGCGTAGATCCGGGCGCCAATGAGCAGTTCTTC
CASSVDPGANEQFF
>TRBD1|.|TRBJ1-4|15|TRBV10-2
TGCGCCAGCAGGGAGACAGGGGCCACTAATGAAAAACTGTTTTTT
CASRETGATNEKLFF
>.|.|TRBJ1-1|14|TRBV10-3
TGTGCCATCAGTGTGGGGGGGCACGGCACTGAAGCTTTCTTT
CAISVGGHGTEAFF
>TRBD2|.|TRBJ2-1|16|TRBV20-1
TGCAGTGCTAGAGCCCCGGGGAGGGGCGGCTTTAATGAGCAGTTCTTC
CSARAPGRGGFNEQFF
>.|.|TRBJ1-2|14|TRBV27
TGTGCCAGCAGTTTTAGGAGCCAAAACTATGGCTACACCTTC
CASSFRSQNYGYTF
>.|.|TRBJ2-7|15|TRBV4-1
TGCGCCAGCAGCCAAGAATCTTCATACCACTACGAGCAGTACTTC
CASSQESSYHYEQYF
>TRBD1|.|TRBJ1-1|15|TRBV9
TGTGCCAGCAGTGTACTCACAGGGGGCAATGCTGAAGCTTTCTTT
CASSVLTGGNAEAFF
>.|.|TRBJ2-3|16|TRBV24-1
TGTGCCACCAGTGATCTACTCTCCGGAAACACAGATACGCAGTATTTT
CATSDLLSGNTDTQYF
>.|.|TRBJ1-5|13|TRBV20-1
TGCAGTGCTAGCGTAGATAGCAATCAGCCCCAGCATTTT
CSASVDSNQPQHF
>.|.|TRBJ2-7|11|TRBV28
TGTTCACGGACGAGCTCCTACGAGCAGTACTTC
CSRTSSYEQYF
>.|.|TRBJ2-3|18|TRBV6-1
TGTGCCAGCAGCAGGGGCACATGGTTGAGGGCCGACACAGATACGCAGTATTTT
CASSRGTWLRADTDTQYF
>TRBD2|.|TRBJ2-2|16|TRBV7-9
TGTGCCAGCGGCCTCGGGACTAGCGTAACCACCGGGGAGCTGTTTTTT
CASGLGTSVTTGELFF
>.|.|TRBJ2-7|14|TRBV29-1
TGCAGCGTTGGGGGGGACCAGAGAGGCCACGAGCAGTACTTC
CSVGGDQRGHEQYF
>.|.|TRBJ2-7|16|TRBV12-3/TRBV12-4
TGTGCCAGCAGTTCCCCTGGGGGACCTCCCCACTACGAGCAGTACTTC
CASSSPGGPPHYEQYF
>TRBD2|.|TRBJ2-1|15|TRBV7-9
TGTGCCAGCCGACCCGGGACTAGGGACTACAATGAGCAGTTCTTC
CASRPGTRDYNEQFF
>.|.|TRBJ1-5|12|TRBV25-1
TGTGCCAGCAGTGAGCATGATCAGCCCCAGCATTTT
CASSEHDQPQHF
>TRBD2|.|TRBJ2-2|15|TRBV14
TGTGCCAGCAGCCTAGGGACTAGCGGGGCCGGGGAGCTGTTTTTT
CASSLGTSGAGELFF
>TRBD1|.|TRBJ2-1|14|TRBV24-1
TGTGCCACCTCAACCGGGACAGGGTACAATGAGCAGTTCTTC
CATSTGTGYNEQFF
>.|few|TRBJ2-1|14|TRBV6-2/TRBV6-3
TGTGCCAGCAGTTACCCCGGAGCGATTAATGAGCAGTTCTTC
CASSYPGAINEQFF
>TRBD1|.|TRBJ1-6|16|TRBV4-2
TGTGCCAGCAGCCTTCAGGACGGGACAGGGACTTCACCCCTCCACTTT
CASSLQDGTGTSPLHF
>TRBD2|.|TRBJ2-1|12|TRBV12-3/TRBV12-4
TGTGCCAGCAGGTGGACTAGAGATGAGCAGTTCTTC
CASRWTRDEQFF
>.|.|TRBJ1-1|15|TRBV2
TGTGCCAGCTTTGGCGAGGGGTTAAGAAACACTGAAGCTTTCTTT
CASFGEGLRNTEAFF
>TRBD1|once|TRBJ2-1|17|TRBV3-1
TGTGCCAGCAGACCCGGACGGTTGACAGGGGACCTTAATGAGCAGTTCTTC
CASRPGRLTGDLNEQFF
>.|.|TRBJ2-1|15|TRBV5-1
TGCGCCAGCAGCTTCGCCGAGGAGGGCCCGAGAGGGCAGTTCTTC
CASSFAEEGPRGQFF
>.|.|TRBJ2-1|14|TRBV7-6
TGTGCCAGCAGCCTGGACAGCGAGGGCAATGAGCAGTTCTTC
CASSLDSEGNEQFF
>TRBD2|.|TRBJ2-4|14|TRBV25-1
TGTGCCAGCAGCGTAGCGGGGGCCAAAAACATTCAGTACTTC
CASSVAGAKNIQYF
>TRBD1|.|TRBJ2-7|14|TRBV6-5
TGTGCCAGCAGTCGGGACAGGCCCTCCTACGAGCAGTACTTC
CASSRDRPSYEQYF
>.|.|TRBJ1-4|14|TRBV5-1
TGCGCCAGCAGCTTACAGGGCGGAGATGAAAAACTGTTTTTT
CASSLQGGDEKLFF
>.|few|TRBJ2-1|15|TRBV5-6
TGTGCCAGCAGCTTGTTGGACGGATTTTACAATGAGCAGTTCTTC
CASSLLDGFYNEQFF
>TRBD2|.|TRBJ2-1|15|TRBV12-3/TRBV12-4
TGTGCCAGCAGTTCAAGCGGGAGAGTCTACAATGAGCAGTTCTTC
CASSSSGRVYNEQFF
>TRBD2|.|TRBJ2-1|13|TRBV7-2
TGTGCCAGCAGCTTAGGGACTAGCGGGAGTAAGTTCTTC
CASSLGTSGSKFF
>.|.|TRBJ2-5|12|TRBV29-1
TGCAGCGTCCGCCGAGTGTCGGAGACCCAGTACTTC
CSVRRVSETQYF
>.|once|TRBJ2-3|14|TRBV12-3/TRBV12-4
TGTGCCAGCACCAAGGACCCCCGGGGAGATACGCAGTATTTT
CASTKDPRGDTQYF
>TRBD1|few|TRBJ2-1|14|TRBV29-1
TGCAGCGCTCAGGACAGGACGAGCTACAATGAGCAGTTCTTC
CSAQDRTSYNEQFF
>TRBD1|.|TRBJ1-1|12|TRBV10-3
TGTGCCATACAGGGGATGAACACTGAAGCTTTCTTT
CAIQGMNTEAFF